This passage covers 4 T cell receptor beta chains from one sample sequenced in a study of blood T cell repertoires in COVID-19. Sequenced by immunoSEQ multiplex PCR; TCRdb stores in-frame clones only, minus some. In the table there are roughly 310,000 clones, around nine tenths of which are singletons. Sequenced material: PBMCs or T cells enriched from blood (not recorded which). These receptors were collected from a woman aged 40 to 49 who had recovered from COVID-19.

The CDR3 loop is CASSPPDRAYEQYF. The CDR3 bases are TGTGCCAGCAGTCCCCCGGACAGAGCCTACGAGCAGTACTTC. This chain connects TRBV28 to TRBJ2-7, with D tentatively TRBD1 (6 bases). The CDR3 is 14 residues long. Germline CDR1 reads MDHEN; CDR2 reads SYDVKM. Trimming stripped 5 bases from V and 2 bases from J, with 13 bases between.

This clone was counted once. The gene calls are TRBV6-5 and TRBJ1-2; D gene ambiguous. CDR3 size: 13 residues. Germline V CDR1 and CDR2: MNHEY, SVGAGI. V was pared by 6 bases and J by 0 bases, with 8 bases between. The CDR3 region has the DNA TGTGCCAGCAGGGACGGGGCTAACTATGGCTACACCTTC. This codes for CASRDGANYGYTF.

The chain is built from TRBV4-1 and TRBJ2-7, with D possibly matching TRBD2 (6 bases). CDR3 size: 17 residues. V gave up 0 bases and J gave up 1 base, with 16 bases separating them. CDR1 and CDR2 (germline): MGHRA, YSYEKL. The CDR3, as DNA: TGCGCCAGCAGCCAAGATTTCTTGGCGGGGCCGTCCTACGAGCAGTACTTC. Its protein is CASSQDFLAGPSYEQYF.

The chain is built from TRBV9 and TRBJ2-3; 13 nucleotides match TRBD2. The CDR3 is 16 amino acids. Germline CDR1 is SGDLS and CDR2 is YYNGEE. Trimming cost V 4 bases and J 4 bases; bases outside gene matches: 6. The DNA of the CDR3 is TGTGCCAGCAGCCCTAGGACTAGCGGGAGCCCAGATACGCAGTATTTT. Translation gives CASSPRTSGSPDTQYF. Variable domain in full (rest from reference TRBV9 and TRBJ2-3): DSGVTQTPKHLITATGQRVTLRCSPRSGDLSVYWYQQSLDQGLQFLIQYYNGEERAKGNILERFSAQQFPDLHSELNLSSLELGDSALYFCASSPRTSGSPDTQYFGPGTRLTVL.